The sequence of this T cell receptor (beta chain) was determined in a study of OX40 agonist ivuxolimab in advanced cancers. CDR1 and CDR2 (germline): MNHEY, SVGAGI. Trimming left V 7 bases short and J 8 bases short, with 11 bases between. This CDR3 contains 11 residues. This clone was picked up one time. The assay was immunoSEQ multiplex PCR, and TCRdb's table has in-frame clones only and misses some. Of 40,000 to 60,000 clones in the sample, approximately 84% were seen once. This clonotype was sampled from an adult with an advanced solid tumor such as melanoma, head and neck, liver or kidney cancer. The genes are TRBV6-5 and TRBJ1-2; tentatively, D is TRBD1 (5 bases). Here the sequenced sample was CD4+ or CD8+ T cells sorted from blood, taken in a trial of the OX40 agonist ivuxolimab. The CDR3 sequence is CASTGGFGYTF. The CDR3 nucleotides read TGTGCCAGCACCGGGGGATTCGGCTACACCTTC.